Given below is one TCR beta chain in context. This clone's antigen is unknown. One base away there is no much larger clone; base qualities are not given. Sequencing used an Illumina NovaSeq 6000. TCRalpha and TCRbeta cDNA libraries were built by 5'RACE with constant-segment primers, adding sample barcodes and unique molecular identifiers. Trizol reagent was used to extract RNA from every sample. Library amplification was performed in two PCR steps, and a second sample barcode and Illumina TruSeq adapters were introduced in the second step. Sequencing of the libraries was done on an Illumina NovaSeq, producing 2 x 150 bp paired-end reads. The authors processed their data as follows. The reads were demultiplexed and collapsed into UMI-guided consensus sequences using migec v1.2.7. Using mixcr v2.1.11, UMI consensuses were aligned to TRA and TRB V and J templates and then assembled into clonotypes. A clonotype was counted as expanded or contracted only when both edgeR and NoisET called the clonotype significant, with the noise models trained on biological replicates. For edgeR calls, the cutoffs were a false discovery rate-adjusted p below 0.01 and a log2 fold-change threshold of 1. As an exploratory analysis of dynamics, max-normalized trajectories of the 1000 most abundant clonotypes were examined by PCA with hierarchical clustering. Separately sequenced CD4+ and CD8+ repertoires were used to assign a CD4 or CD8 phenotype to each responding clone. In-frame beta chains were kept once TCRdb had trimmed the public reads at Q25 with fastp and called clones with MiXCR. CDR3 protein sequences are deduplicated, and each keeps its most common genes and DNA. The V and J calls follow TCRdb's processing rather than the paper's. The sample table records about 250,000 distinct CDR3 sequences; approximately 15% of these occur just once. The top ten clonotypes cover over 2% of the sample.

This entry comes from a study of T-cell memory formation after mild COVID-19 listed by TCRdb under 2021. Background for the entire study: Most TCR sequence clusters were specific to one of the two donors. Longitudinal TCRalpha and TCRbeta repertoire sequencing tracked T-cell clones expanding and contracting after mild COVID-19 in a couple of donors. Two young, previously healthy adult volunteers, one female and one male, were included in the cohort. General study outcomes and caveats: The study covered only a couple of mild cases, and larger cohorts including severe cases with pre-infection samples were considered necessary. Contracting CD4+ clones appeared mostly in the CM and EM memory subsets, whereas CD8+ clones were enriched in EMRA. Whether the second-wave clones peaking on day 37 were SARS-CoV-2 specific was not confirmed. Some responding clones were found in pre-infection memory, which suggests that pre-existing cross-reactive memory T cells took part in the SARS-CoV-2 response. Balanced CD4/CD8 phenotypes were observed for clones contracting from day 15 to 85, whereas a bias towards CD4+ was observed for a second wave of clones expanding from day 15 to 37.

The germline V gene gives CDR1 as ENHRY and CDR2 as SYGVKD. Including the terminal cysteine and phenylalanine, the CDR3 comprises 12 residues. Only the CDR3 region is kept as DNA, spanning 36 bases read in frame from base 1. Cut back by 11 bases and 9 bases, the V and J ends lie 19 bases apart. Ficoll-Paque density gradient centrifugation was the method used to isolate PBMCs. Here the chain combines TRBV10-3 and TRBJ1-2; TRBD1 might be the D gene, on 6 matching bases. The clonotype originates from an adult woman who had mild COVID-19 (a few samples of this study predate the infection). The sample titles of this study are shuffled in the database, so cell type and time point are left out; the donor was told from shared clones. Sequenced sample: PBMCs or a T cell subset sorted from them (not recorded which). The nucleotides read TGTGCCCTCTCGGGGGCCACCGGGAGCTACACCTTC. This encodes CALSGATGSYTF.